The text below deals with one T cell receptor beta chain. Its specificity is not known. The CDR3 covers 13 residues. The germline CDR1 and CDR2 sequences are SGHNT and YENEEA. V lost 5 bases and J lost 1; bases outside the gene matches: 0. The data are from a study of cytomegalovirus exposure and HLA in healthy donors. About the study: Researchers previously reported finding about 110 million unique TCR beta sequences from 150 million to 200 million T cells. Findings and caveats of the study: Being productive about 87% or about 30% of the time was typical of most TCR beta V segments in an earlier analysis. Among immune exposure information, only CMV serostatus was available. Certain indistinguishable V segments, among them TRBV6-2 and TRBV6-3, were excluded.

Amplification used 60 Vbeta primers and 13 Jbeta primers. Libraries were prepared by immunoSEQ multiplex PCR; TCRdb keeps only in-frame clonotypes and omits some of them. The profile shows 250,000 to 300,000 clones, around 90% of them singletons. The source material was PBMCs. The V call is TRBV11-3, the J call TRBJ2-3; 7 bases align to TRBD2. The source is a girl aged 2-10 years in good health and CMV-seronegative. CDR3 residues: CASSSGGTDTQYF. The DNA for the CDR3 is TGTGCCAGCAGCAGCGGGGGCACAGATACGCAGTATTTT. Supplemented by reference TRBV11-3 and TRBJ2-3, the full variable domain reads EAGVVQSPRYKIIEKKQPVAFWCNPISGHNTLYWYLQNLGQGPELLIRYENEEAVDDSQLPKDRFSAERLKGVDSTLKIQPAELGDSAVYLCASSSGGTDTQYFGPGTRLTVL.